This TCR beta chain was identified during a study of early T cells in non-severe SARS-CoV-2 infection. On the study more broadly: Investigators sequenced bulk RNA drawn from unsorted whole blood, and chains remained unpaired.

The library protocol tagged individual cDNA molecules with unique molecular identifiers. TCRdb reprocessed the 5' RACE reads with MiXCR, giving one entry per CDR3 protein. Of about 25,000 distinct CDR3 sequences listed, roughly 4.5% are singletons. This clonotype was picked up many times. Germline assignment: CDR1 SGHRS and CDR2 YFSETQ. The length of the CDR3 is 13 residues. The germline V and J ends were trimmed by 4 bases and 5 bases, with 13 bases remaining between them. This TCR came from an adult who was a healthcare worker with PCR-confirmed SARS-CoV-2 infection or an uninfected control (not recorded which). This chain links TRBV5-1 with TRBJ2-7; D remains ambiguous. The specimen was whole blood. The CDR3 sequence is CASSPLVVDEQYF. In nucleotides, the CDR3 is TGCGCCAGCAGCCCTCTGGTTGTGGACGAGCAGTACTTC.